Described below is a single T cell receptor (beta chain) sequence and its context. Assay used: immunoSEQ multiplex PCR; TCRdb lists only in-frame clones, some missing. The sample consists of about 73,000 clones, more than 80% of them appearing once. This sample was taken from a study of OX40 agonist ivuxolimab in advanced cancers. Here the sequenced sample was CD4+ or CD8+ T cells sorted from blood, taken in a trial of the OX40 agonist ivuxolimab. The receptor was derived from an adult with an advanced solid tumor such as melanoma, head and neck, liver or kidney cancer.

CDR3 protein: CASSYLQSTGELFF. In nucleotides, the CDR3 is TGTGCCAGCAGCTACCTCCAGTCCACCGGGGAGCTGTTTTTT. The chain carries TRBV11-3 and TRBJ2-2; D remains unclear. CDR1 and CDR2 from the germline V gene are SGHNT and YENEEA. V lost 4 bases and J lost 4, with 10 bases in between. This CDR3 spans 14 amino acids.